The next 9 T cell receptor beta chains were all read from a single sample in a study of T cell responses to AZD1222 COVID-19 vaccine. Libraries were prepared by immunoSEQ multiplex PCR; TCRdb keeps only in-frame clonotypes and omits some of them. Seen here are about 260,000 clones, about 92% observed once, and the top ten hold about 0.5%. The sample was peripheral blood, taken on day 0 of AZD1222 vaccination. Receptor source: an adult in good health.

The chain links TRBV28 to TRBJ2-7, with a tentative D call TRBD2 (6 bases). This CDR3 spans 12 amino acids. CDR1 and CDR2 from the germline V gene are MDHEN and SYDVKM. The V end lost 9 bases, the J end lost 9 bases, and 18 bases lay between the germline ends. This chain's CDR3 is CASQGLLYWQYF. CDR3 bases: TGTGCCAGTCAGGGACTCCTCTACTGGCAGTACTTC.

The DNA for the CDR3 is TGTGCCAGCAGATGGACATCCTACGAGCAGTACTTC. Amino acids: CASRWTSYEQYF. The chain has TRBV2 and TRBJ2-7; D is possibly TRBD1 (5 bases). V was clipped by 6 bases and J by 1 base, with 7 bases between them. The CDR3 has 12 residues. Per germline, CDR1 SNHLY and CDR2 FYNNEI.

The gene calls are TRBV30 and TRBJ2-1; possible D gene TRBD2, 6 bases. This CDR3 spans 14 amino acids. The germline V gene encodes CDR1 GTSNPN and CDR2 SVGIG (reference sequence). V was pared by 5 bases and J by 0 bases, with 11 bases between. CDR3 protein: CAWASGHSYNEQFF. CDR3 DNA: TGTGCCTGGGCGAGCGGGCACTCCTACAATGAGCAGTTCTTC.

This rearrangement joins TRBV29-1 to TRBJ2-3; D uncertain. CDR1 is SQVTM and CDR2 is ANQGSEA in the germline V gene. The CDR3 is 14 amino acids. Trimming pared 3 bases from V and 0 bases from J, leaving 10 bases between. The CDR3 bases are TGCAGCGTTGAGGGATCGTCTAGCACAGATACGCAGTATTTT. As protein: CSVEGSSSTDTQYF.

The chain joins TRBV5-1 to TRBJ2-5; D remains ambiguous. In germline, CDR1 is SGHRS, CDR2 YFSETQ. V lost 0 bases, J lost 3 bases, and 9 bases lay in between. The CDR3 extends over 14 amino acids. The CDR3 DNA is TGCGCCAGCAGCTTGGAAGGCCGCAAAGAGACCCAGTACTTC. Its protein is CASSLEGRKETQYF.

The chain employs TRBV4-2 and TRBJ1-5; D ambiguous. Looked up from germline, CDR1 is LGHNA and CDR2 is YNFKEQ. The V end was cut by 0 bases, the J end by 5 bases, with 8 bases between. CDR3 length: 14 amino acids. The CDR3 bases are TGTGCCAGCAGCCAAGATCTTGTTCATCAGCCCCAGCATTTT. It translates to CASSQDLVHQPQHF.

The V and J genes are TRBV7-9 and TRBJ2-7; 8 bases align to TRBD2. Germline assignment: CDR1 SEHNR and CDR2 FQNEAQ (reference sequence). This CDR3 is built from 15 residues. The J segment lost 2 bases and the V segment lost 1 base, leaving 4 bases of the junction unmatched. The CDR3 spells CASSLGLAGPYEQYF. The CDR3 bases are TGTGCCAGCAGCTTAGGTTTAGCGGGACCCTACGAGCAGTACTTC.

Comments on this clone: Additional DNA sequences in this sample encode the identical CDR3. CDR3 in amino acids: CASSPRQGIYEQYF. For the CDR3, the DNA is TGTGCCAGCAGCCCCCGTCAGGGGATCTACGAGCAGTACTTC. V is TRBV9 and J is TRBJ2-7; possibly TRBD1 for D (6 bases). Looked up from germline, CDR1 is SGDLS and CDR2 is YYNGEE. This CDR3 comprises 14 residues. V was trimmed by 4 bases and J by 3 bases, leaving 14 bases between them. Variable domain in full (rest from reference TRBV9 and TRBJ2-7): DSGVTQTPKHLITATGQRVTLRCSPRSGDLSVYWYQQSLDQGLQFLIQYYNGEERAKGNILERFSAQQFPDLHSELNLSSLELGDSALYFCASSPRQGIYEQYFGPGTRLTVT.

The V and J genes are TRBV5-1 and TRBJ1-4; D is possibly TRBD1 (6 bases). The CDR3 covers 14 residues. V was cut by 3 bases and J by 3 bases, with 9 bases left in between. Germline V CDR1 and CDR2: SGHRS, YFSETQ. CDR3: CASSSGAANEKLFF. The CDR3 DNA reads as TGCGCCAGCAGCTCGGGGGCGGCTAATGAAAAACTGTTTTTT.